This T cell receptor beta chain originates from a study of blood T cell repertoires in COVID-19. About the research overall: Acute and convalescent COVID-19 specimens originated in the United States, Italy and Spain.

Per the study methods: Amplifying reference gene primers gave estimates of nucleated cell counts. Here immunoSEQ multiplex PCR was the method, and the copy in TCRdb shows in-frame clones only, minus some. The V and J calls and clone size come from that table; D and trimming were worked out from the DNA. The data contain about 180,000 clones, approximately 85% of them seen just once; the ten biggest clones take up over 2.5%. A single count supports this clone. Between the trimmed V and J ends, which lost 2 bases and 3 bases, there was a span of 8 bases. The CDR3 loop spans 13 amino acids. In germline, CDR1 is MDHEN, CDR2 SYDVKM.

The TCR was taken from a man aged 55-75 years with acute or convalescent COVID-19. The rearrangement uses TRBV28 and TRBJ2-7; weak D call: TRBD1 (6 bases). The specimen sequenced was peripheral blood. The CDR3 here is CASSLTGNYEQYF. The CDR3 DNA reads as TGTGCCAGCAGTTTAACAGGGAACTACGAGCAGTACTTC.